The T cell receptor beta chain under discussion was sequenced for a study of prognosis after radiotherapy for stage I lung cancer. The wider study: Enrolled patients (around 12 men, 5 to 7 women) had a median age of nearly 75 years and an age range of about 53 to 95 years.

Blood, roughly 6 milliliters, was collected at each of two time points. Germline lookup yields CDR1 GTSNPN and CDR2 SVGIG (reference sequence). This CDR3 region has 13 residues. V shed 5 bases and J shed 3 bases, with 13 bases lying between them. The study's findings and limits: Reportedly, TRBV and TRBJ gene usage differed by presence of metastases in patients.

Two-round multiplex PCR amplified TCR beta CDR3 from genomic DNA. Primers targeting each individual TRBV and TRBJ gene were applied in first-round PCR. TCRdb reprocessed the multiplex PCR reads via MiXCR and lists one record per CDR3 protein. The sample holds approximately 23,000 distinct CDR3 sequences, 35% to 45% seen once. This clonotype was seen ten or more times. Its antigen is as yet unknown. This TCR was recovered from a donor over 45 with non-small cell lung cancer. Sequences were derived from PBMCs, sampled before or after stereotactic body radiation therapy (not recorded which). The gene calls are TRBV30 and TRBJ1-2; D is perhaps TRBD1 (5 bases). The CDR3 DNA sequence: TGTGCCTGGTATTCGGACATTCACTATGGCTACACCTTC. It is translated as CAWYSDIHYGYTF.